This entry lists 14 T cell receptor beta chains sequenced from one sample in a study of blood T cells in healthy people across ages (dated by TCRdb to between 2015 and 2016). Libraries came from 5' RACE. Data came from an Illumina HiSeq 2500. A second PCR of about 7 to 12 cycles was performed with a sample-barcoded 5' primer and a J-beta primer mix. TCRdb trimmed the raw reads at Q25, called clones with MiXCR and kept productive beta chains. Records with the same CDR3 protein are collapsed into one entry carrying the most frequent genes and DNA. For this sample the table gives about 640,000 distinct CDR3 sequences, of which about 30% were detected only once. Approximately 14% of the sample rests with the top ten. Specimen: blood. The source of these receptors is a woman of 80 years or more in good health.

This clonotype was observed many times. This rearrangement joins TRBV15 to TRBJ2-6; D is unclear. The CDR3 spans 20 residues. The germline V gene has CDR1 LNHNV and CDR2 YYDKDF (reference sequence). V shed 0 bases and J shed 1 base, with 19 bases lying between them. The CDR3 is CATSRENGGVRRSGANVLTF. Written as DNA, the CDR3 is TGTGCCACCAGCAGAGAAAATGGCGGAGTTCGTAGGTCTGGGGCCAACGTCCTGACTTTC.

On this clonotype itself: A read error may be the cause here, since a much bigger clone is one base away. CDR3 in DNA: TGTGCCAGCAGTACCCCGGGACAGGATCGGAATGAGCAGTACTTC. The encoded protein is CASSTPGQDRNEQYF. The chain combines TRBV27 with TRBJ2-5, with 8 bases matching TRBD1. The junction had 16 bases not matched to a gene; V was cut back by 5 bases and J by 11 bases. Germline V gene lookup returns CDR1 MNHEY and CDR2 SMNVEV (reference sequence). This CDR3 is 15 amino acids long.

This clonotype was counted a few times. A much bigger clone sits one base away, suggesting this may be a read error. V gene TRBV20-1 combines with J gene TRBJ2-1; 11 bases are shared with TRBD2. The J call may be in error: the DNA end matches TRBJ2-7 better. The CDR3 spans 15 residues. Germline values: CDR1 DFQATT, CDR2 SNEGSKA (reference sequence). The CDR3 protein is CSARPTSGAYNEQYF. The DNA for the CDR3 is TGCAGTGCTAGGCCGACTAGCGGGGCTTACAATGAGCAGTACTTC.

This clonotype was picked up a small number of times. The rearrangement links TRBV12-3 or TRBV12-4 to TRBJ1-4; weak D call: TRBD1 (5 bases). Trimming left V 6 bases short and J 8 bases short, with 10 bases between. The CDR3 covers 12 residues. The CDR3 protein is CASSRRGEKLFF. In DNA, the CDR3 is TGTGCCAGCAGCAGACGGGGGGAAAAACTGTTTTTT.

The rearrangement joins TRBV20-1 to TRBJ2-7; D is uncertain. This CDR3 has 13 amino acids. CDR1 is DFQATT and CDR2 is SNEGSKA in the germline V gene (reference sequence). Trimming cost V 5 bases and J 0 bases, with 11 bases left between them. This chain's CDR3 is CSAPSLSSYEQYF. As DNA, the CDR3 is TGCAGTGCTCCCTCCTTAAGCTCCTACGAGCAGTACTTC.

In its sample, this clonotype was seen a few times. This chain connects TRBV7-2 to TRBJ2-5, with 8 nucleotides matching TRBD2. Trimming cost V 5 bases and J 11 bases; bases outside gene matches: 22. Germline V gives CDR1 SGHTA, CDR2 FQGNSA. CDR3 length equals 17 residues. The chain's CDR3 is CASSQAGRATIPAEQYF. CDR3 DNA: TGTGCCAGCAGCCAGGCCGGGAGGGCCACAATACCGGCGGAGCAGTACTTC.

This clonotype showed up just a few times. At one end, the junction sequence differs from germline, possibly due to a read error. The genes are TRBV10-3 and TRBJ1-6; a weak D match, TRBD1 (5 bases). This CDR3 spans 17 amino acids. Germline V gives CDR1 ENHRY, CDR2 SYGVKD. The CDR3 DNA reads TGTGCCATCAGTGAGCGGCTTAGTGGCGGGACTTATTCACCCCCCCACTTT. Protein sequence: CAISERLSGGTYSPPHF.

The chain links TRBV20-1 to TRBJ2-5; TRBD1 is a possible D gene (6 bases). The last part of the DNA fits TRBJ2-7 better; the J call may be wrong. The V gene's germline CDR1 is DFQATT and CDR2 SNEGSKA (reference sequence). The CDR3 runs to 14 residues. As DNA, the CDR3 is TGCAGTGCTAGGGTGCAGGGGCGCACCTACGAGCAGTACTTC. Its protein product is CSARVQGRTYEQYF.

A word on this clonotype: A much larger clone differs by one base, so this may be a read error. V usage is TRBV4-1 and J usage is TRBJ1-2; no definite D call. Trimming removed 1 base from V and 4 bases from J, with 13 bases in between. Germline CDR1 reads MGHRA; CDR2 reads YSYEKL. The CDR3 spans 15 residues. Here the CDR3 reads CASSQGRGGCYGYTF. DNA for the CDR3: TGCGCCAGCAGCCAAGGTCGGGGAGGGTGCTATGGCTACACCTTC.

This clonotype has at least ten counts. The genes are TRBV9 and TRBJ2-1; D is undetermined. The CDR3 has 14 amino acids. CDR1 is SGDLS and CDR2 is YYNGEE in the germline V gene. Trimming pared 4 bases from V and 0 bases from J, leaving 8 bases between. The CDR3 spells CASSTQSSYNEQFF. CDR3 DNA: TGTGCCAGCAGCACCCAAAGCTCCTACAATGAGCAGTTCTTC.

This clonotype was observed at least ten times. The V call is TRBV28, the J call TRBJ1-2, with D unclear. This CDR3 comprises 11 residues. Germline V CDR1 and CDR2: MDHEN, SYDVKM. The CDR3 region has the DNA TGTGCTCTTTACAGCGACTATGGCTACACCTTC. Translated, it gives CALYSDYGYTF.

This clonotype has only a few counts. The chain has TRBV6-6 and TRBJ2-3; D may match TRBD1 or TRBD2 (5 bases each). The V gene's germline CDR1 is MNHNY and CDR2 SVGAGI (reference sequence). This CDR3 region has 15 residues. V lost 0 bases and J 5 bases, leaving 12 bases between the germline ends. This CDR3 is CASSYSTGLGDTQYF. CDR3 nucleotides: TGTGCCAGCAGTTACTCGACGGGGCTGGGAGATACGCAGTATTTT.

Concerning this clonotype: This may stem from a read error, because a much larger clone lies one nucleotide away. The rearrangement uses TRBV6-2 or TRBV6-3 and TRBJ1-1; D is ambiguous. The CDR3 is 15 residues long. The V gene's germline CDR1 is MNHEY and CDR2 SVGEGT. Between the trimmed V and J ends, which lost 0 bases and 6 bases, there was a span of 14 bases. The CDR3 loop reads CASSYSSDRGAEAFF. The CDR3 DNA follows: TGTGCCAGCAGTTACTCCTCTGACCGTGGCGCTGAAGCTTTCTTT.

The J gene is TRBJ2-1, the V gene TRBV20-1, with D maybe TRBD2 (5 bases). This CDR3 region has 15 residues. Trimming took off 2 bases at V and 0 bases at J, with 11 bases between the two ends. The germline CDR1 and CDR2 sequences are DFQATT and SNEGSKA (reference sequence). The CDR3 nucleotides are TGCAGTGCTAGAAGCGGAAAGAGCTCCTACAATGAGCAGTTCTTC. It encodes CSARSGKSSYNEQFF.